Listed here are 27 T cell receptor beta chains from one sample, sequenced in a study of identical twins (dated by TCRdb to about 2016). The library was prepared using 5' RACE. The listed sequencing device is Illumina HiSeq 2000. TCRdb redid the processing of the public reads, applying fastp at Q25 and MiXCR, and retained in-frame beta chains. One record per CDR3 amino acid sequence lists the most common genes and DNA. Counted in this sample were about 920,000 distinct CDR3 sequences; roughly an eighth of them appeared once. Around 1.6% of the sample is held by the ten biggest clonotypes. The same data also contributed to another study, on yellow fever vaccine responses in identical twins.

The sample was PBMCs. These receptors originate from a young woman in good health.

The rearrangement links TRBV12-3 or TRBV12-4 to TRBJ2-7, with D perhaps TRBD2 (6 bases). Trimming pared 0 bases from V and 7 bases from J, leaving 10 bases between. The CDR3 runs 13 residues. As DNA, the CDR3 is TGTGCCAGCAGTTTAGCGCTTAGCGGTGAGCAGTACGTC. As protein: CASSLALSGEQYV.

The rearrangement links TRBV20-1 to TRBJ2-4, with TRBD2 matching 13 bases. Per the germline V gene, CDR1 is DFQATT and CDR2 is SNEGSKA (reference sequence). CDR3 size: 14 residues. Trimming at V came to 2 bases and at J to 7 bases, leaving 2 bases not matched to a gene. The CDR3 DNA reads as TGCAGTGCTAGACGGACTAGCGGGGGCAACATTCAGTACTTC. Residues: CSARRTSGGNIQYF.

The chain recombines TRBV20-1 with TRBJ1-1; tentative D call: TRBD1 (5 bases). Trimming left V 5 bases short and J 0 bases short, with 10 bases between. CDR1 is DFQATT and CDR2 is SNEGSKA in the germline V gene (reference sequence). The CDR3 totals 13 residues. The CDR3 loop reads CSASGTMNTEAFF. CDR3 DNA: TGCAGTGCTTCCGGGACGATGAACACTGAAGCTTTCTTT.

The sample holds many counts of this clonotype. This CDR3 reads CASSIGELHEQFF. The CDR3 DNA is TGTGCCAGCAGCATTGGGGAGCTGCATGAGCAGTTCTTC. This rearrangement joins TRBV7-3 to TRBJ2-1; a possible D gene is TRBD2 (5 bases). The V gene's germline CDR1 is SGHTA and CDR2 FQGTGA. The CDR3 contains 13 residues. Trimming stripped 5 bases from V and 8 bases from J, with 13 bases between.

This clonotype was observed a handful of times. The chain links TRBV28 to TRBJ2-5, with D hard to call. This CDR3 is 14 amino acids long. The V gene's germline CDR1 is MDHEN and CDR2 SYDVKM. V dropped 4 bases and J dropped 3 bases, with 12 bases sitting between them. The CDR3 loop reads CASSSPGLKETQYF. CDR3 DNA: TGTGCCAGCAGTTCACCGGGCCTAAAAGAGACCCAGTACTTC.

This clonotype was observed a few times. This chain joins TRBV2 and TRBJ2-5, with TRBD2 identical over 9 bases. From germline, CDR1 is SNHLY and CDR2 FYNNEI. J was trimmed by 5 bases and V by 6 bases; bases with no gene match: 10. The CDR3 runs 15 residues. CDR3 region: CASRVFSGSAETQYF. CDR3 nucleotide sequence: TGTGCCAGCAGAGTATTTAGCGGGAGTGCGGAGACCCAGTACTTC.

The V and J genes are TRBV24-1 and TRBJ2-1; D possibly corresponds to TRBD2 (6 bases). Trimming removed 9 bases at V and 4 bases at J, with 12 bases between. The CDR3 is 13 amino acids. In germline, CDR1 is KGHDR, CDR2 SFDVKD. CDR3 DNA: TGTGCCACCCCCGCCGGGACTTACAATGAGCAGTTCTTC. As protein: CATPAGTYNEQFF.

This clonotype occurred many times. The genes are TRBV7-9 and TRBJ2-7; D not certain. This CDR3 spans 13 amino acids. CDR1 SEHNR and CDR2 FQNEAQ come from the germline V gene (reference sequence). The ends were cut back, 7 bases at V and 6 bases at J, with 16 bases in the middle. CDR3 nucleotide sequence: TGTGCCAGCACCCCGGGCGGTCTGAGCGAGCAGTACTTC. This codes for CASTPGGLSEQYF.

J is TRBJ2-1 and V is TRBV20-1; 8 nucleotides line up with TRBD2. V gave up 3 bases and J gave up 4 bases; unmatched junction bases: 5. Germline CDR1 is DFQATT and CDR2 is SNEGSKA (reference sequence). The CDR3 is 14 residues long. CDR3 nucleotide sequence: TGCAGTGCTAGTATGGCGGGGGGTTACAATGAGCAGTTCTTC. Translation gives CSASMAGGYNEQFF.

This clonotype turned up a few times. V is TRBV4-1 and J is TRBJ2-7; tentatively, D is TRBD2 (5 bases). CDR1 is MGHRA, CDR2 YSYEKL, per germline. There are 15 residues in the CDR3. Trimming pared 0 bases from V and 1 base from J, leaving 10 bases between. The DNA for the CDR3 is TGCGCCAGCAGCCAAGAGAGCGGCAGTTCCTACGAGCAGTACTTC. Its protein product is CASSQESGSSYEQYF.

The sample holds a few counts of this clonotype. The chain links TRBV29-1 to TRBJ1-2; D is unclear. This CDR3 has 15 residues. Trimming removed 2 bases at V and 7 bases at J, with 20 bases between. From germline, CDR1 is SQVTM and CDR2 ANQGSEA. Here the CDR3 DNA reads TGCAGCGTTGAAAGGACGGGTTCAGACCGAGGTGGCTACACCTTC. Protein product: CSVERTGSDRGGYTF.

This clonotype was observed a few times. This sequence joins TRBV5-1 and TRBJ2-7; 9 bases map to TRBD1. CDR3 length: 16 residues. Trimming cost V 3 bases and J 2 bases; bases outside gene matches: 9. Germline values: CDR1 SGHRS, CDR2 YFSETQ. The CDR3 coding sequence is TGCGCCAGCAGCTCCTCTTGGGGACAGGGACCCTACGAGCAGTACGTC. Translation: CASSSSWGQGPYEQYV.

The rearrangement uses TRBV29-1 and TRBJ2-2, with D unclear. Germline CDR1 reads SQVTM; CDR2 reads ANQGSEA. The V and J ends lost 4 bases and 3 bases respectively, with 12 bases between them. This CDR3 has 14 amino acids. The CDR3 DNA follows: TGCAGCGTTGCTGGCGGAGAAGACACCGGGGAGCTGTTTTTT. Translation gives CSVAGGEDTGELFF.

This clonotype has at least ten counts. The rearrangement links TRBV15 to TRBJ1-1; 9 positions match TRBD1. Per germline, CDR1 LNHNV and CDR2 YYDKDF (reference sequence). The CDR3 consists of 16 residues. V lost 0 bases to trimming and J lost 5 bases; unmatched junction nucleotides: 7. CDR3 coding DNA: TGTGCCACCAGCAGAGACCGGGGACAGGGATGGACTGAAGCTTTCTTT. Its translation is CATSRDRGQGWTEAFF.

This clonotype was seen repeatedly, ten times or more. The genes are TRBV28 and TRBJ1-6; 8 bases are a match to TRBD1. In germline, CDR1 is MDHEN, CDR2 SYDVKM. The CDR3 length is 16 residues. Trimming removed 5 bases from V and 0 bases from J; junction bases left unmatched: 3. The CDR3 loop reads CASSGTGGSYNSPLHF. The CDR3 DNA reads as TGTGCCAGCAGTGGGACAGGCGGCTCCTATAATTCACCCCTCCACTTT.

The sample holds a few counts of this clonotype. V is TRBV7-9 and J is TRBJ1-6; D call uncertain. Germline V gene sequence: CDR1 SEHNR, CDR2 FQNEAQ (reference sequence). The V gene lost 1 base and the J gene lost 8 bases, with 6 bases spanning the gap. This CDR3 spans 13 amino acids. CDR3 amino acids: CASSLDADSPLHF. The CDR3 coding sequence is TGTGCCAGCAGCTTAGACGCGGATTCACCCCTCCACTTT.

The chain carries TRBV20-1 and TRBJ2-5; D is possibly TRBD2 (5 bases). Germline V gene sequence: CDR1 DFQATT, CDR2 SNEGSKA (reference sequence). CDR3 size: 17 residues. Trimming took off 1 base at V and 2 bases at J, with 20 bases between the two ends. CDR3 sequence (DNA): TGCAGTGCTAGAGCGGAGGAGAACTCCTACTTTCAAGAGACCCAGTACTTC. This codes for CSARAEENSYFQETQYF.

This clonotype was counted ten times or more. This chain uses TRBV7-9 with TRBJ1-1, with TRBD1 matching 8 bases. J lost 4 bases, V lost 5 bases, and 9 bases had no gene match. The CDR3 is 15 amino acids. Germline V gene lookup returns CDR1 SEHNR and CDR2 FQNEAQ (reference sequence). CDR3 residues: CASSRPQGAGTEAFF. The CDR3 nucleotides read TGTGCCAGCAGCAGACCTCAGGGGGCAGGCACTGAAGCTTTCTTT.

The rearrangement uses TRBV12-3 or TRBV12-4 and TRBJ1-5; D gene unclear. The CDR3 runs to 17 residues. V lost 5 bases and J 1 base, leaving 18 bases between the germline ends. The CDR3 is CASSPRTVEASNQPQHF. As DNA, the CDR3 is TGTGCCAGCAGTCCTCGAACGGTCGAAGCGAGCAATCAGCCCCAGCATTTT.

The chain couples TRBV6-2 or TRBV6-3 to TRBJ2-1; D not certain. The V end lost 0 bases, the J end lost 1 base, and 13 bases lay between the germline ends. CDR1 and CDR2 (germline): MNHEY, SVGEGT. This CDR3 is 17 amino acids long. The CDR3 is CASSYSKFSQSYNEQFF. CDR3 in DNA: TGTGCCAGCAGTTACTCGAAATTTTCACAGTCCTACAATGAGCAGTTCTTC.

CDR3 sequence (DNA): TGTGCCAGCTCAGTCGGAAGGGAGCAGTACTTC. Amino acids: CASSVGREQYF. The genes are TRBV18 and TRBJ2-7; D is unclear. Per germline, CDR1 KGHSH and CDR2 LQKENI. CDR3 length: 11 residues. Trimming shortened V by 5 bases and J by 7 bases, and 9 bases separated the two germline ends.

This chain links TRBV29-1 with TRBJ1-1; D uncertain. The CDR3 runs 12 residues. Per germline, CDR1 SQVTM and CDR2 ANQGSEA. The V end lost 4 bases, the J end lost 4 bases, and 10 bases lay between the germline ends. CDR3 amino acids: CSVGHLGTEAFF. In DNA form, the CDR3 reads TGCAGCGTTGGACACCTAGGCACTGAAGCTTTCTTT.

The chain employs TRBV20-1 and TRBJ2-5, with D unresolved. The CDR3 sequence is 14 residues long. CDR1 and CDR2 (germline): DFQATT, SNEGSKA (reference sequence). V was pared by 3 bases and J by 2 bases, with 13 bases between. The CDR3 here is CSARAPLVQETQYF. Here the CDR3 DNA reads TGCAGTGCTAGGGCCCCCTTGGTACAAGAGACCCAGTACTTC.

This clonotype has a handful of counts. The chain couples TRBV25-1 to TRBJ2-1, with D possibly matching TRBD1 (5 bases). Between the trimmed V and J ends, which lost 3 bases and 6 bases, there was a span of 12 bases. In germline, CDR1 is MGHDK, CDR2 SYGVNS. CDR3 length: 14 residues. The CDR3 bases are TGTGCCAGCAGTGACTCGTCGCAGGGCAATGAGCAGTTCTTC. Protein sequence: CASSDSSQGNEQFF.

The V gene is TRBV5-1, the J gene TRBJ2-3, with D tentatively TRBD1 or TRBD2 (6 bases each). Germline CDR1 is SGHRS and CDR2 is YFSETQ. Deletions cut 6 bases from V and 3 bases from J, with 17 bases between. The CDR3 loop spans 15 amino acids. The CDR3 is CASKGTPQGTDTQYF. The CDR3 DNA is TGCGCCAGCAAGGGGACTCCGCAGGGGACAGATACGCAGTATTTT.

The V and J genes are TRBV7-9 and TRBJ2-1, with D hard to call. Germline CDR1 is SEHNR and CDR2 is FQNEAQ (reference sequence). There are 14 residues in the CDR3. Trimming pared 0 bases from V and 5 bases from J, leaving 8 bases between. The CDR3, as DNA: TGTGCCAGCAGCTTAGCCGGATATGACAATGAGCAGTTCTTC. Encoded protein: CASSLAGYDNEQFF.

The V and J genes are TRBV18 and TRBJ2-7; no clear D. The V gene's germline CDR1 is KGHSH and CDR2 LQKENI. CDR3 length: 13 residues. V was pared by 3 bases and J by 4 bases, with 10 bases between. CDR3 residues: CASSPDVSYEQYV. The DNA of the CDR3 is TGTGCCAGCTCACCGGATGTATCGTACGAGCAGTACGTC.